This T cell receptor beta chain was sequenced during a study of T cell responses to AZD1222 COVID-19 vaccine (dated by TCRdb to about 2021). Context from the whole study: TCR sequencing was performed for roughly 250 trial participants, of whom about 200 were given two doses of AZD1222 and some 26 were given two doses of MenACWY control vaccine. Trial participants were enrolled by age into subgroups of 18-55, 56-69 and 70-plus years, and around 150, 28 and 57 TCR-sequenced participants, respectively, were included in these subgroups.

Study-wide conclusions, independent of this receptor: After two AZD1222 doses, spike-specific TCR breadth and depth were significantly higher than at day 0 and than in MenACWY recipients. CD4 TCRs associated with the vaccine covered the entire spike protein, and the dominant responses were in regions 160-218 and 743-854. Most participants were white British and females outnumbered males, and the authors suggested that clonal diversity may have been underestimated. Because no day 14 peak-response samples were available, repertoires were characterized only after the peak T cell response. Reportedly, almost half of the unique spike-specific TCRs recognized epitopes lying outside the regions that are mutated in the B.1.351 and B.1.1.7 variants. In the small 56-69-year group, the increase in depth fell short of significance, most likely because of low power. Conclusions about previously exposed vaccinees are limited because only six or seven AZD1222 recipients were SARS-CoV-2 seropositive at baseline.

The sample's time point, from its label and the paper: about 28 days (+/-7) after the second vaccine dose. AZD1222 recipients whose second dose came at about 4 weeks and those whose second dose came at about 12 weeks were combined into one group, since spike-specific TCR depth and breadth did not differ between the two schedules. Samples from vaccinated people were obtained from the UK trials COV001 and COV002, which included a single-blind randomized controlled phase 2/3 trial of AZD1222 (ChAdOx1 nCoV-19) in healthy adults. For TCRbeta chain sequencing, PBMC samples from trial participants were taken at day 0 and at day 28 after the second dose. A note on this clone: Its antigen specificity is not known. No much larger clone is present one base from it, and per-base qualities are unavailable.

The CDR1 and CDR2 encoded by the germline V gene are MDHEN and SYDVKM. Trimming leaves V shorter by 2 bases and J shorter by 3 bases, with the junction holding 6 bases beyond the gene matches. From the cysteine up to the phenylalanine, the CDR3 has a length of 15 residues. The sequence is cut down to CDR3 DNA, 45 bases in frame from base 1. The CDR3 regions of human TCRbeta chains were subjected to immunosequencing. The paper's data handling went like this. Repertoire TCRs were matched against a reference library of SARS-CoV-2-specific TCRs generated with the MIRA antigen-specificity platform. Breadth was defined as the fraction of unique TCRs that were SARS-CoV-2-associated. Depth was defined as the fraction of total T cells that were SARS-CoV-2-associated. Using the MIRA data, every spike-specific TCR was mapped to the spike region that the TCR reacted to and assigned to either a CD4 or a CD8 class. Log10-transformed breadth and depth values were compared by one-way ANOVA with Sidak's multiple comparisons tests. TCRdb holds this immuneACCESS table with in-frame rearrangements only. Some clones are missing; in checked studies, unresolved V genes explain under half, and the rest has no known cause. The V and J calls and clone size are taken from that table; D and trimming were inferred from the DNA. The sample table contains 50,000 or so clones; only one count was recorded for 75% to 90% of them. The ten largest clones capture roughly 5% of the sample.

Source: peripheral blood, taken 28 days after the second AZD1222 dose. The TCR originated in an adult who received the AZD1222 COVID-19 vaccine. The sequence links TRBV28 to TRBJ2-5; TRBD1 agrees with 7 junctional bases. The sequenced DNA: TGTGCCAGCAGTTTACAGGGGGTATTGAAAGAGACCCAGTACTTC. This sequence encodes CASSLQGVLKETQYF.